What follows are 15 T cell receptor beta chains derived from one specimen sequenced in a study of tumor T cells in aggressive B-cell lymphoma (TCRdb year 2017). Library method: the immunoSEQ multiplex PCR assay. Imported from immuneACCESS, the table was reduced by TCRdb to in-frame sequences with V and J called. These copies leave out some clones; in studies compared against another copy, an unresolved V gene accounts for under half, and the cause of the remainder is not known. Present in this sample are over 4,000 clones, more than 75% of which were seen just once. The ten largest clonotypes hold approximately 6% of the sample. Sample: tumor tissue. The origin of the receptors is an adult with diffuse large B cell lymphoma.

The chain is built from TRBV7-2 and TRBJ2-3; perhaps TRBD2 as D (6 bases). From germline, CDR1 is SGHTA and CDR2 FQGNSA. There are 15 residues in the CDR3. V lost 2 bases and J 3 bases, leaving 12 bases between the germline ends. The CDR3 reads CASSLYGGGTDTQYF. CDR3 bases: TGTGCCAGCAGCTTATACGGGGGTGGGACAGATACGCAGTATTTT.

In its sample, this clone was seen a few times. The chain carries TRBV4-1 and TRBJ1-6; possibly TRBD1 for D (5 bases). This CDR3 has 16 residues. Germline V CDR1 and CDR2: MGHRA, YSYEKL. V was cut by 0 bases and J by 7 bases, with 13 bases left in between. The CDR3 bases are TGCGCCAGCAGCCAAGATCTGGGAGGGGTAAATTCACCCCTCCACTTT. This sequence encodes CASSQDLGGVNSPLHF.

This clone has only one observation. The J gene is TRBJ1-3, the V gene TRBV5-4, with D perhaps TRBD1 (6 bases). The V gene lost 2 bases and the J gene lost 2 bases, with 8 bases spanning the gap. The length of the CDR3 is 14 residues. The germline V gene encodes CDR1 SGHNT and CDR2 YYREEE (reference sequence). CDR3 protein: CASSLQGPGNTIYF. The CDR3 nucleotides read TGTGCCAGCAGCTTACAGGGACCTGGAAACACCATATATTTT. Variable domain in full (rest from reference TRBV5-4 and TRBJ1-3): ETGVTQSPTHLIKTRGQQVTLRCSSQSGHNTVSWYQQALGQGPQFIFQYYREEENGRGNFPPRFSGLQFPNYSSELNVNALELDDSALYLCASSLQGPGNTIYFGEGSWLTVV.

V gene TRBV27 combines with J gene TRBJ2-5; TRBD1 aligns across 7 bases. V shed 3 bases, J shed 2 bases, and the junction held 6 bases outside the gene matches. This CDR3 is 15 amino acids long. Germline loops: CDR1 MNHEY, CDR2 SMNVEV (reference sequence). CDR3 nucleotides: TGTGCCAGCAGTTTCAGGGGGTGGGAACAAGAGACCCAGTACTTC. It specifies CASSFRGWEQETQYF.

V usage is TRBV27 and J usage is TRBJ1-1; 8 bases match TRBD1. From germline, CDR1 is MNHEY and CDR2 SMNVEV (reference sequence). The CDR3 sequence is 15 residues long. Germline trimming cut 6 bases from V and 4 bases from J; bases unmatched to any gene: 10. DNA of the CDR3: TGTGCCAGCAGCTCCGCCCACAGGGGGAGCACTGAAGCTTTCTTT. This codes for CASSSAHRGSTEAFF.

On this clone itself: One end of the junction does not line up with germline, which may come from a read error. This chain joins TRBV5-4 and TRBJ1-6; 9 bases match TRBD1. This CDR3 region has 15 residues. Per the germline V gene, CDR1 is SGHNT and CDR2 is YYREEE (reference sequence). The DNA for the CDR3 is TGTGCCAGCAGATTGGGACAGGGATACAATTCACCCCTCCACTTT. It is translated as CASRLGQGYNSPLHF.

Within the sample, this clone is large. The sample holds other DNA sequences that translate to the same CDR3. The chain links TRBV9 to TRBJ1-2; D is possibly TRBD1 (6 bases). The CDR3 runs 14 residues. The V and J ends lost 3 bases and 2 bases respectively, with 11 bases between them. CDR1 and CDR2 (germline): SGDLS, YYNGEE. DNA for the CDR3: TGTGCCAGCAGCGCCGGACAGACCAACTATGGCTACACCTTC. It specifies CASSAGQTNYGYTF. Complete variable domain (other parts from reference TRBV9 and TRBJ1-2): DSGVTQTPKHLITATGQRVTLRCSPRSGDLSVYWYQQSLDQGLQFLIQYYNGEERAKGNILERFSAQQFPDLHSELNLSSLELGDSALYFCASSAGQTNYGYTFGSGTRLTVV.

Written as DNA, the CDR3 is TGTGCCAGCAGCTACGACAGGGTGCTGTTTTTT. This sequence encodes CASSYDRVLFF. The gene calls are TRBV5-8 and TRBJ2-2; 7 bases map to TRBD1. The germline gives CDR1 SGHTS, CDR2 YDEGEE. The CDR3 length is 11 residues. V was clipped by 3 bases and J by 13 bases; unmatched bases: 3. The full variable domain, with the rest looked up from reference TRBV5-8 and TRBJ2-2, is EAGVTQSPTHLIKTRGQQATLRCSPISGHTSVYWYQQALGLGLQFLLWYDEGEERNRGNFPPRFSGRQFPNYSSELNVNALELEDSALYLCASSYDRVLFFGEGSRLTVL.

The chain employs TRBV14 and TRBJ2-3; a possible D gene is TRBD1 (6 bases). Trimming shortened V by 4 bases and J by 6 bases, and 14 bases separated the two germline ends. Germline V gene sequence: CDR1 SGHDN, CDR2 FVKESK. The CDR3 runs to 14 residues. The CDR3 loop is CASSLHGGPDTQYF. In nucleotides, the CDR3 is TGTGCCAGCAGCCTACATGGGGGCCCCGATACGCAGTATTTT.

This rearrangement joins TRBV29-1 to TRBJ1-5, with 9 positions matching TRBD1. Trimming cost V 3 bases and J 2 bases; bases outside gene matches: 2. CDR1 and CDR2 from the germline V gene are SQVTM and ANQGSEA. The length of the CDR3 is 14 residues. CDR3 sequence: CSVETGGGNQPQHF. CDR3 nucleotide sequence: TGCAGCGTTGAGACAGGGGGTGGCAATCAGCCCCAGCATTTT.

This chain connects TRBV9 to TRBJ2-1, with TRBD1 matching 10 bases. This CDR3 has 14 amino acids. The V gene's germline CDR1 is SGDLS and CDR2 YYNGEE. The junction had 2 bases not matched to a gene; V was cut back by 0 bases and J by 8 bases. The CDR3 loop is CASSVEGTGDEQFF. CDR3 coding DNA: TGTGCCAGCAGCGTAGAGGGGACAGGGGATGAGCAGTTCTTC.

This clone appeared a single time. The chain employs TRBV30 and TRBJ1-3; 9 nucleotides align to TRBD1. This CDR3 comprises 17 residues. V shed 2 bases and J 1 base; nucleotides not matched to a gene: 9. The germline V gene has CDR1 GTSNPN and CDR2 SVGIG (reference sequence). As DNA, the CDR3 is TGTGCCTGGAGTAGTCTGGGACAGGGAAGGTCTGGAAACACCATATATTTT. Translated: CAWSSLGQGRSGNTIYF.

The CDR3 DNA reads TGTGCCAGCAGCCAAACTGAGGGTCAGCCCCAGCATTTT. Translation gives CASSQTEGQPQHF. The chain combines TRBV2 with TRBJ1-5, with D hard to call. This CDR3 is 13 amino acids long. Germline V gene data show CDR1 as SNHLY and CDR2 as FYNNEI. V was shortened by 6 bases and J by 6 bases, with 12 bases between the two germline ends.

In nucleotides, the CDR3 is TGTGCCAGCAGCTTATTACAGCCGCCCGGCGAGCAGTACTTC. Translated, it gives CASSLLQPPGEQYF. The V call is TRBV7-8, the J call TRBJ2-7; D remains unclear. Trimming removed 2 bases at V and 6 bases at J, with 14 bases between. Germline V CDR1 and CDR2: SGHVS, FQNEAQ. The length of the CDR3 is 14 residues.

The rearrangement links TRBV6-5 to TRBJ2-7, with D maybe TRBD1 (5 bases). The V gene lost 10 bases and the J gene lost 3 bases, with 13 bases spanning the gap. The CDR3 is 12 amino acids. Germline V gives CDR1 MNHEY, CDR2 SVGAGI. The CDR3: CATRVGDYEQYF. CDR3 coding DNA: TGTGCCACCAGGGTAGGGGACTACGAGCAGTACTTC.